This is a list of T cell receptor beta chains from one sample in a study of T cell responses to AZD1222 COVID-19 vaccine. TCRdb's copy holds only in-frame clones and misses some; the assay was immunoSEQ multiplex PCR. The sample lists some 120,000 clones; roughly nine tenths were seen once. Sequencing used peripheral blood, obtained on day 0 of AZD1222 vaccination. The receptors were gathered from an adult in good health. CDR3s include the opening cysteine and the closing phenylalanine or tryptophan. Fields, in order: V gene, D gene, clone size, J gene, CDR3 DNA, CDR3 protein. D genes are given only for firm matches. A clone size is listed for some rows: how often the clone was seen (once, few, many), or a class if it is expanded.

V gene: TRBV6-6
D gene: NA
clone size: NA
J gene: TRBJ2-7
CDR3 DNA: TGTGCCAGCAGTGCTACCCGGGAAAGAGGGCGCGAGCAGTACTTC
CDR3 protein: CASSATRERGREQYF

V gene: TRBV7-9
D gene: TRBD2
clone size: NA
J gene: TRBJ2-2
CDR3 DNA: TGTGCCAGCAGTCCCGGCCCGGGTGCGGGGGAAAGGACCGGGGAGCTGTTTTTT
CDR3 protein: CASSPGPGAGERTGELFF

V gene: TRBV29-1
D gene: NA
clone size: NA
J gene: TRBJ1-1
CDR3 DNA: TGCAGCGTTGATCCTACCCACCAGAGCGTGAACACTGAAGCTTTCTTT
CDR3 protein: CSVDPTHQSVNTEAFF

V gene: TRBV19
D gene: TRBD1
clone size: NA
J gene: TRBJ1-2
CDR3 DNA: TGTGCCAGTATTCGGGCAGGGGGCGCAGTACGGGCGGCCTATGGCTACACCTTC
CDR3 protein: CASIRAGGAVRAAYGYTF

V gene: TRBV19
D gene: NA
clone size: NA
J gene: TRBJ1-2
CDR3 DNA: TGTGCCAGTAACTCAGTGCGGTCCGGCTACACCTTC
CDR3 protein: CASNSVRSGYTF

V gene: TRBV10-3
D gene: NA
clone size: NA
J gene: TRBJ2-3
CDR3 DNA: TGTGCCATCAGGGACCCTAACACAGATACGCAGTATTTT
CDR3 protein: CAIRDPNTDTQYF

V gene: TRBV19
D gene: NA
clone size: NA
J gene: TRBJ1-3
CDR3 DNA: TGTGCCAGTAGAGGGGCAGGGGCTGGAAACACCATATATTTT
CDR3 protein: CASRGAGAGNTIYF

V gene: TRBV6-5
D gene: NA
clone size: NA
J gene: TRBJ2-7
CDR3 DNA: TGTGCCAGCAGTTACTCGTCCATAATCAGCGAGCAGTACTTC
CDR3 protein: CASSYSSIISEQYF

V gene: TRBV19
D gene: NA
clone size: NA
J gene: TRBJ1-3
CDR3 DNA: TGTGCCAGTAGTCGGGGACCTTACTCTGGAAACACCATATATTTT
CDR3 protein: CASSRGPYSGNTIYF

V gene: TRBV14
D gene: TRBD1
clone size: NA
J gene: TRBJ1-1
CDR3 DNA: TGTGCCAGCAGTTGGACAGGAAACACTGAAGCTTTCTTT
CDR3 protein: CASSWTGNTEAFF

V gene: TRBV21-1
D gene: NA
clone size: once
J gene: TRBJ2-3
CDR3 DNA: TGTGCCAGCAGCCAGAGGAAGGGACATGGAGATACGCAGTATTTT
CDR3 protein: CASSQRKGHGDTQYF

V gene: TRBV6-5
D gene: NA
clone size: NA
J gene: TRBJ1-1
CDR3 DNA: TGTGCCAGCAGTCGACAGGCCACTGAAGCTTTCTTT
CDR3 protein: CASSRQATEAFF

V gene: TRBV28
D gene: NA
clone size: NA
J gene: TRBJ1-3
CDR3 DNA: TGTGCCAGCACTTCCCCAGGATCTGGAAACACCATATATTTT
CDR3 protein: CASTSPGSGNTIYF

V gene: TRBV20-1
D gene: NA
clone size: few
J gene: TRBJ2-7
CDR3 DNA: TGCAGTGCTAGTTTCCAGGACCCTTACGAGCAGTACTTC
CDR3 protein: CSASFQDPYEQYF

V gene: TRBV19
D gene: NA
clone size: NA
J gene: TRBJ1-1
CDR3 DNA: TGTGCCAGTAGTTTTAGTCAGGCAAATGAAGCTTTCTTT
CDR3 protein: CASSFSQANEAFF

V gene: TRBV28
D gene: NA
clone size: NA
J gene: TRBJ1-1
CDR3 DNA: TGTGCCAGCAGTCCCTTTGGGCGGACTGAAGCTTTCTTT
CDR3 protein: CASSPFGRTEAFF

V gene: TRBV5-1
D gene: NA
clone size: NA
J gene: TRBJ1-2
CDR3 DNA: TGCGCCAGCAGCTTGGCCAGGGGCGCGGACTATGGCTACACCTTC
CDR3 protein: CASSLARGADYGYTF

V gene: TRBV5-1
D gene: TRBD1
clone size: NA
J gene: TRBJ1-1
CDR3 DNA: TGCGCCAGCAGCCGGGGACAGGGAGGAGGAGGTAACACTGAAGCTTTCTTT
CDR3 protein: CASSRGQGGGGNTEAFF

V gene: TRBV4-2
D gene: TRBD2
clone size: once
J gene: TRBJ2-7
CDR3 DNA: TGTGCCAGCAGCCAAGAGAGCGGGAGTGCGGCCGGTTACGAGCAGTACTTC
CDR3 protein: CASSQESGSAAGYEQYF

V gene: TRBV7-9
D gene: TRBD1
clone size: NA
J gene: TRBJ2-1
CDR3 DNA: TGTGCCAGCAGCCGCGACAGGGCGAACTACAATGAGCAGTTCTTC
CDR3 protein: CASSRDRANYNEQFF

V gene: TRBV19
D gene: NA
clone size: once
J gene: TRBJ1-2
CDR3 DNA: TGTGCCAGTAGCTTGAGGGACACCCCTAACTATGGCTACACCTTC
CDR3 protein: CASSLRDTPNYGYTF

V gene: TRBV19
D gene: NA
clone size: NA
J gene: TRBJ1-3
CDR3 DNA: TGTGCCAGTAGTTCCAGGCCTGGAAACACCATATATTTT
CDR3 protein: CASSSRPGNTIYF

V gene: TRBV28
D gene: NA
clone size: NA
J gene: TRBJ2-1
CDR3 DNA: TGTGCCAGCAGTGAGACAATCAGCTCCTACAATGAGCAGTTCTTC
CDR3 protein: CASSETISSYNEQFF

V gene: TRBV15
D gene: TRBD1
clone size: NA
J gene: TRBJ2-1
CDR3 DNA: TGTGCCACCAGCAGCACAATGTTGGGACAGGGGTTGAATGAGCAGTTCTTC
CDR3 protein: CATSSTMLGQGLNEQFF

V gene: TRBV20-1
D gene: NA
clone size: NA
J gene: TRBJ2-1
CDR3 DNA: TGCAGTGCTAGAGTCAGCAATGAGCAGTTCTTC
CDR3 protein: CSARVSNEQFF

V gene: TRBV6-6
D gene: NA
clone size: NA
J gene: TRBJ1-2
CDR3 DNA: TGTGCCAGCAGCACCCTCGGACAGTATGGCTACACCTTC
CDR3 protein: CASSTLGQYGYTF

V gene: TRBV5-6
D gene: NA
clone size: once
J gene: TRBJ2-2
CDR3 DNA: TGTGCCAGCAGCCGATCGGGGCCATCGGCCGGGGAGCTGTTTTTT
CDR3 protein: CASSRSGPSAGELFF

V gene: TRBV15
D gene: NA
clone size: NA
J gene: TRBJ1-2
CDR3 DNA: TGTGCCACCAGTGACGGTTTATATGGCTACACCTTC
CDR3 protein: CATSDGLYGYTF

V gene: TRBV6-6
D gene: NA
clone size: NA
J gene: TRBJ2-3
CDR3 DNA: TGTGCCAGCAGTCCCCCGGGACAAGATACGCAGTATTTT
CDR3 protein: CASSPPGQDTQYF

V gene: TRBV7-7
D gene: TRBD1
clone size: NA
J gene: TRBJ2-5
CDR3 DNA: TGTGCTAGCAGCCAGACAGGGGGCTCGGAGACCCAGTACTTC
CDR3 protein: CASSQTGGSETQYF

V gene: TRBV28
D gene: NA
clone size: NA
J gene: TRBJ1-2
CDR3 DNA: TGTGCCAGCAGTTTAGTAGTCAGGGCAACCGGTCGCACCTTC
CDR3 protein: CASSLVVRATGRTF

V gene: TRBV6-1
D gene: NA
clone size: NA
J gene: TRBJ1-2
CDR3 DNA: TGTGCCAGCAGTGAAGTTGGGGCTATGGTCGGACCCAACTATGGCTACACCTTC
CDR3 protein: CASSEVGAMVGPNYGYTF

V gene: TRBV5-4
D gene: TRBD1
clone size: NA
J gene: TRBJ2-5
CDR3 DNA: TGTGCCAGCAGCTTGGGTGACAGGGGGGCAGAGACCCAGTACTTC
CDR3 protein: CASSLGDRGAETQYF

V gene: TRBV30
D gene: NA
clone size: NA
J gene: TRBJ2-1
CDR3 DNA: TGTGCCTGGTGTCCAGGGGTTTTAAATGAGCAGTTCTTC
CDR3 protein: CAWCPGVLNEQFF

V gene: TRBV19
D gene: TRBD1
clone size: NA
J gene: TRBJ1-5
CDR3 DNA: TGTGCCAGTAGGGACAGGGGAGATCAGCCCCAGCATTTT
CDR3 protein: CASRDRGDQPQHF

V gene: TRBV18
D gene: NA
clone size: NA
J gene: TRBJ2-4
CDR3 DNA: TGTGCCAGCTCACCGGGGTCGCCTGGGGCCAAAAACATTCAGTACTTC
CDR3 protein: CASSPGSPGAKNIQYF

V gene: TRBV28
D gene: TRBD2
clone size: NA
J gene: TRBJ2-5
CDR3 DNA: TGTGCCAGTGGTCGTGTGGGAGGGTTGCAGACCCAGTACTTC
CDR3 protein: CASGRVGGLQTQYF

V gene: TRBV28
D gene: NA
clone size: NA
J gene: TRBJ1-1
CDR3 DNA: TGTGCCAGCAGCGGGCCAGGGTGGGGTGAAGCTTTCTTT
CDR3 protein: CASSGPGWGEAFF